This T cell receptor beta chain was profiled in a study of blood T cell repertoires in COVID-19. Study overall: PBMCs, B-cell-depleted T cells, or T cells provided the cDNA or gDNA that made up the material.

Measured with immunoSEQ multiplex PCR; TCRdb has only the in-frame clones, and not every one. The repertoire holds 250,000 or so clones, with about 88% as singletons. The CDR3 contains 17 residues. The sample comprised PBMCs or T cells enriched from blood (not recorded which). The sequence was collected from a woman aged 50 to 60 who had been exposed to COVID-19. The rearrangement joins TRBV21-1 to TRBJ2-3; the DNA was not compared with TRBD2, the D call given in the table. TRBV21-1 is flagged as a pseudogene. CDR3 in DNA: TGTGCCAGCAGCAAAGGGTTGGTAGCTAGCGGGGGTGATACGCAGTATTTT. Translating it yields CASSKGLVASGGDTQYF.